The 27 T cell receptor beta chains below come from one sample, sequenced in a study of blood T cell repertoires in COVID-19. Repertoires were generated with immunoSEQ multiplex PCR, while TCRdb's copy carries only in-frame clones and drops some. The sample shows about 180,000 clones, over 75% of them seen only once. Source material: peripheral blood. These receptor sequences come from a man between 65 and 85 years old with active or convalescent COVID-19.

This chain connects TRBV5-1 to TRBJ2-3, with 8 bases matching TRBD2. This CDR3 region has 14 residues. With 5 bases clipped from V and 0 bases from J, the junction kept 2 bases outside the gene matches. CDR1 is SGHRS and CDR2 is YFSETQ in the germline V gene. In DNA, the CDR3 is TGCGCCAGCAGACCTAGCGGGAGCACAGATACGCAGTATTTT. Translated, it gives CASRPSGSTDTQYF.

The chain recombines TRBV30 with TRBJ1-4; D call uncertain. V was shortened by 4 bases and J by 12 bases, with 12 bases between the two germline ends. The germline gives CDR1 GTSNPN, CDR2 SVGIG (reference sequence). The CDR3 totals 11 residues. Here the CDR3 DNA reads TGTGCCTGGAAAAGCCGGTCCCAACTGTTTTTT. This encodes CAWKSRSQLFF.

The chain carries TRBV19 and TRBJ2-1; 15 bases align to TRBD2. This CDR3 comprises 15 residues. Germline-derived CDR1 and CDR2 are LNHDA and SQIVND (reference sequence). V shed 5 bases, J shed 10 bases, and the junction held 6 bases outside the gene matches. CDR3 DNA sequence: TGTGCCAGTAGTCCACGGACTAGCGGGGGGGCAGAGCAGTTCTTC. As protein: CASSPRTSGGAEQFF.

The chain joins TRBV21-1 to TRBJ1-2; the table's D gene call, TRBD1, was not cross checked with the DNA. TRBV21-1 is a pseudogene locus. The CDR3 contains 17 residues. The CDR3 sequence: CASSKPSPGIENYGYTF. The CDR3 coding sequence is TGTGCCAGCAGCAAACCTTCACCAGGGATTGAAAACTATGGCTACACCTTC.

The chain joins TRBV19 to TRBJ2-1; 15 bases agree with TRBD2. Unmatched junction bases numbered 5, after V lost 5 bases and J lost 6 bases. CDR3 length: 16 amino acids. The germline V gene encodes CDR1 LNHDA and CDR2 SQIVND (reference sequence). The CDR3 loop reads CASSRGLAGGPNEQFF. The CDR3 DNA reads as TGTGCCAGTAGTCGGGGACTAGCGGGAGGCCCCAATGAGCAGTTCTTC.

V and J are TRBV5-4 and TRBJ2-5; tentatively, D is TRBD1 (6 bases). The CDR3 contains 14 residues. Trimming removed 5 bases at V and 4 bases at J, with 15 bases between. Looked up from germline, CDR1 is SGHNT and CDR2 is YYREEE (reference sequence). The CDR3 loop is CASSPTGGLETQYF. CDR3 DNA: TGTGCCAGCAGTCCGACAGGCGGGTTAGAGACCCAGTACTTC.

As DNA, the CDR3 is TGTGCCAGCAGTGATTCCGGGACATTGGAGACCCAGTACTTC. Translating gives CASSDSGTLETQYF. This chain connects TRBV2 to TRBJ2-5; D is perhaps TRBD1 (6 bases). CDR3 length: 14 residues. The V gene's germline CDR1 is SNHLY and CDR2 FYNNEI. V was shortened by 3 bases and J by 5 bases, with 13 bases between the two germline ends.

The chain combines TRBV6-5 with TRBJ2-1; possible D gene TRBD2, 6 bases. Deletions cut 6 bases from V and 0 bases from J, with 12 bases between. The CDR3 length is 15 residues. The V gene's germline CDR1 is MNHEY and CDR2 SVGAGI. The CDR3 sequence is CASRPGTGSYNEQFF. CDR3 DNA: TGTGCCAGCAGGCCCGGGACTGGCTCCTACAATGAGCAGTTCTTC.

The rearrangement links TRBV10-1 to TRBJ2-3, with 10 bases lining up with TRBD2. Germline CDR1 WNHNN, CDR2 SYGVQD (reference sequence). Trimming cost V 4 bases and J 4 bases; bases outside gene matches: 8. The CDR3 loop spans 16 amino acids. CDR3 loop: CASSGTAGGRSDTQYF. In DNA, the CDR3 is TGCGCCAGCAGTGGAACAGCGGGGGGGCGTTCAGATACGCAGTATTTT.

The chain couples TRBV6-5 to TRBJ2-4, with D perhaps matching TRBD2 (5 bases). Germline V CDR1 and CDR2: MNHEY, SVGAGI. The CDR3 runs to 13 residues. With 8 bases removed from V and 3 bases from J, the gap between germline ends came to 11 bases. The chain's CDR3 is CASALSGKNIQYF. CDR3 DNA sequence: TGTGCCAGCGCGCTCAGCGGCAAAAACATTCAGTACTTC.

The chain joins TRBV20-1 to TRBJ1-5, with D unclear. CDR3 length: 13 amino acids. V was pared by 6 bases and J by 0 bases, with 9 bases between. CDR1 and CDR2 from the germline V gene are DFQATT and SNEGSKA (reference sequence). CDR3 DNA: TGCAGTGCCAGTACAGATAGCAATCAGCCCCAGCATTTT. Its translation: CSASTDSNQPQHF.

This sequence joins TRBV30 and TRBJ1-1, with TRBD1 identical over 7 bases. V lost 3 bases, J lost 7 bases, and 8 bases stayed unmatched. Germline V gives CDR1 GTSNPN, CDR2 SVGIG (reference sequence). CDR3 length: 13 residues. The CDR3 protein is CAWSRGQAVEAFF. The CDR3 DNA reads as TGTGCCTGGAGCCGAGGACAGGCGGTTGAAGCTTTCTTT.

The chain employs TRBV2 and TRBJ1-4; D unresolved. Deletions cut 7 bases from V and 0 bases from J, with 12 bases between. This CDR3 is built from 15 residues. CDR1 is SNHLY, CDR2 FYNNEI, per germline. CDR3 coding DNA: TGTGCCAGCAAGGCGGCAGATGCAACTAATGAAAAACTGTTTTTT. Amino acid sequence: CASKAADATNEKLFF.

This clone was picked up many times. The CDR3: CASSLDGGVSSYNEQFF. CDR3 sequence (DNA): TGTGCCAGCAGCTTAGACGGGGGGGTGAGCTCCTACAATGAGCAGTTCTTC. The chain carries TRBV7-8 and TRBJ2-1, with 8 bases fitting TRBD2. Per the germline V gene, CDR1 is SGHVS and CDR2 is FQNEAQ. The CDR3 sequence is 17 residues long. Unmatched junction bases numbered 5, after V lost 1 base and J lost 0 bases.

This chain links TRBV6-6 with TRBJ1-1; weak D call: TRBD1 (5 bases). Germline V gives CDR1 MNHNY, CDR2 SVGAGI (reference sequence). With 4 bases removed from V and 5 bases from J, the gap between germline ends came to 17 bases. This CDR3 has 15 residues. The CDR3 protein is CASSSTSPGYTEAFF. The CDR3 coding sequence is TGTGCCAGCAGTTCGACATCTCCAGGGTATACTGAAGCTTTCTTT.

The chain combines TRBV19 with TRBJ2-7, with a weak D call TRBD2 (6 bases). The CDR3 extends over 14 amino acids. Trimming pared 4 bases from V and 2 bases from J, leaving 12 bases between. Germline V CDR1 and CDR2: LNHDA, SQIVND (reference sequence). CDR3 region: CASSRRDGTYEQYF. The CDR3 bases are TGTGCCAGTAGTAGGAGGGACGGAACCTACGAGCAGTACTTC.

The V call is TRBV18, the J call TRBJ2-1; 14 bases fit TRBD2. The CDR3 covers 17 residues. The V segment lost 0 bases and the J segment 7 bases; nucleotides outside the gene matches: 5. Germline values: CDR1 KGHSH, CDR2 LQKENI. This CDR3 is CASSPPTSGGADNEQFF. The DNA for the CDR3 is TGTGCCAGCTCACCACCGACTAGCGGGGGGGCCGATAATGAGCAGTTCTTC.

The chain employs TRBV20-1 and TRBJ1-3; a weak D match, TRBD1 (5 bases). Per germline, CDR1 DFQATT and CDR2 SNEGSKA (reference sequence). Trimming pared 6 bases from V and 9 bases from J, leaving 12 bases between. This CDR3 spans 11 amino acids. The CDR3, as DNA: TGCAGTGCCGCAGGGCGCTCCACCATATATTTT. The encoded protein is CSAAGRSTIYF.

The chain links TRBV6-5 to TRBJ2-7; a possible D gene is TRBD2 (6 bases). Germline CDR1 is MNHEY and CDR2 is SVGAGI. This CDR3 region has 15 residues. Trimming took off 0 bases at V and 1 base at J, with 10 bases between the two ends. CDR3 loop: CASSYSTSGSYEQYF. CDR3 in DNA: TGTGCCAGCAGTTACTCGACAAGCGGGTCCTACGAGCAGTACTTC.

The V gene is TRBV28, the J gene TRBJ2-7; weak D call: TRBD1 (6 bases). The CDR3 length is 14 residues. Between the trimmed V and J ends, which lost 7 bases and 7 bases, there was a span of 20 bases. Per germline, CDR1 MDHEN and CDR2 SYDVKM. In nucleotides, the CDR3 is TGTGCCAGCACCACCGCCCAGGGGCACCAAGAGCAGTACTTC. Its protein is CASTTAQGHQEQYF.

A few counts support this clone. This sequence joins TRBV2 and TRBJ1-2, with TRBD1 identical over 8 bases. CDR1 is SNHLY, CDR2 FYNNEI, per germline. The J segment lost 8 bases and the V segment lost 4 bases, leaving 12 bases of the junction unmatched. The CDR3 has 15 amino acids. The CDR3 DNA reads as TGTGCCAGCAGTGCGGACAGGGCCAGACTTTTGGGCTACACCTTC. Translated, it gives CASSADRARLLGYTF.

CDR3 in amino acids: CASSLTTVYNEQFF. The CDR3 DNA reads as TGTGCCAGCTCTCTCACGACTGTTTACAATGAGCAGTTCTTC. The genes are TRBV18 and TRBJ2-1; D is unresolved. The V end was cut by 6 bases, the J end by 4 bases, with 13 bases between. Germline assignment: CDR1 KGHSH and CDR2 LQKENI. CDR3 length: 14 residues.

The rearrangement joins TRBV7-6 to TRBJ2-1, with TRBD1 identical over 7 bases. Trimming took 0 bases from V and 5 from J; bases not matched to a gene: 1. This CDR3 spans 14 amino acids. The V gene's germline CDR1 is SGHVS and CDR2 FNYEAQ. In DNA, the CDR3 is TGTGCCAGCAGCTTAGCACAGGGGAACAATGAGCAGTTCTTC. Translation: CASSLAQGNNEQFF. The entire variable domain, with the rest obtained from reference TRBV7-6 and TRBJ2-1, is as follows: GAGVSQSPRYKVTKRGQDVALRCDPISGHVSLYWYRQALGQGPEFLTYFNYEAQQDKSGLPNDRFSAERPEGSISTLTIQRTEQRDSAMYRCASSLAQGNNEQFFGPGTRLTVL.

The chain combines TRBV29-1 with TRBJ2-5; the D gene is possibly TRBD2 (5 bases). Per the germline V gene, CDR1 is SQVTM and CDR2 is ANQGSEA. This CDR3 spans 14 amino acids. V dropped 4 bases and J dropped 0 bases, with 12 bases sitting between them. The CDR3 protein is CSVVLTGNQETQYF. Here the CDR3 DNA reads TGCAGCGTTGTACTCACGGGAAACCAAGAGACCCAGTACTTC. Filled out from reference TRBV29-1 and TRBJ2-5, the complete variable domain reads SAVISQKPSRDICQRGTSLTIQCQVDSQVTMMFWYRQQPGQSLTLIATANQGSEATYESGFVIDKFPISRPNLTFSTLTVSNMSPEDSSIYLCSVVLTGNQETQYFGPGTRLLVL.

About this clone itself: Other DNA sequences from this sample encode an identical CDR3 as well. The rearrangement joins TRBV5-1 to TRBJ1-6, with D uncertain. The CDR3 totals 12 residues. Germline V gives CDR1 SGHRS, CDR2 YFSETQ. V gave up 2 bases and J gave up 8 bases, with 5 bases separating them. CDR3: CASSFPDSPLHF. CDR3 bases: TGCGCCAGCAGCTTTCCGGATTCACCCCTCCACTTT.

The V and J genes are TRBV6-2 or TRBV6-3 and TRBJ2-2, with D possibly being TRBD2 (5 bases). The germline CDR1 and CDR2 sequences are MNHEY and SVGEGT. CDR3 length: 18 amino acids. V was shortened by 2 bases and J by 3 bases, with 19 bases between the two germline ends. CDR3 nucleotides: TGTGCCAGCAGTTACGGACCGGATGAGGGATGGGACACCGGGGAGCTGTTTTTT. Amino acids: CASSYGPDEGWDTGELFF.

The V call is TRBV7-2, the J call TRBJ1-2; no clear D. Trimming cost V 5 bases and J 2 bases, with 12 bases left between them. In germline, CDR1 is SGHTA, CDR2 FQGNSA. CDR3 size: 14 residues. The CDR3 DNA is TGTGCCAGCAGCCAGGACTCGGCAAACTATGGCTACACCTTC. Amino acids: CASSQDSANYGYTF.